The 25 T cell receptor beta chains below were found in one sample sequenced in a study of cytomegalovirus exposure and HLA in healthy donors. A multiplex PCR was run with 60 Vbeta primers and 13 Jbeta primers. Profiling relied on immunoSEQ multiplex PCR, and the TCRdb table lists in-frame clones only, not all of them. The profile shows approximately 84,000 clones, 70% to 85% of them singletons. The sample was PBMCs. The receptor source for this set is a man aged 40-49 years in good health and CMV-seropositive.

V and J are TRBV6-5 and TRBJ2-1, with D perhaps matching TRBD2 (6 bases). This CDR3 comprises 15 residues. The germline V gene has CDR1 MNHEY and CDR2 SVGAGI. V was trimmed by 6 bases and J by 2 bases, leaving 14 bases between them. This CDR3 is CASREAGRPYNEQFF. In DNA form, the CDR3 reads TGTGCCAGCAGAGAGGCGGGACGGCCCTACAATGAGCAGTTCTTC.

The chain's CDR3 is CASSTTSVGLETQYF. CDR3 coding DNA: TGTGCCAGCAGTACGACTAGCGTAGGGTTGGAGACCCAGTACTTC. This rearrangement joins TRBV28 to TRBJ2-5; 8 bases fit TRBD2. V shed 5 bases, J shed 5 bases, and the junction held 10 bases outside the gene matches. Germline V gene data show CDR1 as MDHEN and CDR2 as SYDVKM. The CDR3 covers 15 residues.

The rearrangement links TRBV7-2 to TRBJ1-1, with D possibly being TRBD1 (6 bases). This CDR3 is 14 amino acids long. V lost 4 bases, J lost 1 base, and 10 bases lay in between. CDR1 is SGHTA, CDR2 FQGNSA, per germline. The CDR3 reads CASSSDSRNTEAFF. CDR3 in DNA: TGTGCCAGCAGCTCGGACAGCCGGAACACTGAAGCTTTCTTT.

The chain employs TRBV6-5 and TRBJ1-2; D gene uncertain. Germline values: CDR1 MNHEY, CDR2 SVGAGI. Trimming removed 1 base from V and 7 bases from J, with 10 bases in between. The CDR3 sequence is 13 residues long. CDR3 loop: CASSYFGDLGYTF. CDR3 bases: TGTGCCAGCAGTTACTTCGGGGATCTTGGCTACACCTTC.

V is TRBV7-8 and J is TRBJ2-3; 7 positions agree with TRBD1. Germline CDR1 reads SGHVS; CDR2 reads FQNEAQ. The CDR3 totals 14 residues. After removal of 3 bases from V and 2 bases from J, the junction contained 2 bases not matched to a gene. In DNA, the CDR3 is TGTGCCAGCAGCTTGGGACAGCACACAGATACGCAGTATTTT. This gives the protein CASSLGQHTDTQYF.

J is TRBJ2-5 and V is TRBV5-1; unclear D gene. This CDR3 has 13 residues. CDR1 is SGHRS and CDR2 is YFSETQ in the germline V gene. V was cut by 0 bases and J by 3 bases, with 6 bases left in between. The CDR3 region has the DNA TGCGCCAGCAGCTTGGTCCCGGAAGAGACCCAGTACTTC. It yields the protein CASSLVPEETQYF.

The gene calls are TRBV5-1 and TRBJ2-6; D possibly corresponds to TRBD1 (5 bases). V was clipped by 2 bases and J by 4 bases, with 10 bases between them. The germline CDR1 and CDR2 sequences are SGHRS and YFSETQ. The CDR3 consists of 15 residues. The CDR3 coding sequence is TGCGCCAGCAGCTTTCAGGGAACGGGGGCCAACGTCCTGACTTTC. This codes for CASSFQGTGANVLTF.

V usage is TRBV5-1 and J usage is TRBJ2-1; D gene uncertain. The CDR3 is made up of 13 amino acids. Per the germline V gene, CDR1 is SGHRS and CDR2 is YFSETQ. V lost 5 bases to trimming and J lost 3 bases, with 9 bases between them. CDR3 DNA: TGCGCCAGCAGGTCGACTGGCTACAATGAGCAGTTCTTC. Amino acid sequence: CASRSTGYNEQFF.

The chain uses TRBV7-2 and TRBJ2-1, with D perhaps TRBD2 (6 bases). From germline, CDR1 is SGHTA and CDR2 FQGNSA. Deletions cut 2 bases from V and 9 bases from J, with 17 bases between. The CDR3 totals 15 residues. The CDR3 is CASSLFDGSGVEQFF. The CDR3 nucleotides read TGTGCCAGCAGCTTATTTGACGGGTCGGGGGTTGAGCAGTTCTTC.

This chain connects TRBV7-9 to TRBJ1-4; 8 bases are shared with TRBD1. The germline gives CDR1 SEHNR, CDR2 FQNEAQ (reference sequence). This CDR3 has 14 amino acids. V trimming: 3 bases; J trimming: 7 bases; junction bases outside the gene matches: 4. In DNA form, the CDR3 reads TGTGCCAGCAGCTTGACAGGGGACGGTGAAAAACTGTTTTTT. Its translation: CASSLTGDGEKLFF. The full variable domain, with the rest looked up from reference TRBV7-9 and TRBJ1-4, is DTGVSQNPRHKITKRGQNVTFRCDPISEHNRLYWYRQTLGQGPEFLTYFQNEAQLEKSRLLSDRFSAERPKGSFSTLEIQRTEQGDSAMYLCASSLTGDGEKLFFGSGTQLSVL.

This clone was recorded a few times. The chain has TRBV4-3 and TRBJ1-1; tentative D call: TRBD1 (5 bases). V was trimmed by 3 bases and J by 4 bases, leaving 12 bases between them. This CDR3 has 14 amino acids. Germline-derived CDR1 and CDR2 are LGHNA and YSLEER. The CDR3 DNA sequence: TGCGCCAGCAGCCAGGGAGGGGCTGGCACTGAAGCTTTCTTT. Protein product: CASSQGGAGTEAFF.

This sequence joins TRBV2 and TRBJ2-1; TRBD2 aligns across 14 bases. The CDR3 consists of 15 residues. V shed 6 bases and J 7 bases; nucleotides not matched to a gene: 5. CDR1 and CDR2 from the germline V gene are SNHLY and FYNNEI. The CDR3 loop reads CASRGTSGGGNEQFF. The CDR3 nucleotides are TGTGCCAGCAGAGGGACTAGCGGGGGCGGGAATGAGCAGTTCTTC.

The CDR3 protein is CASSLGASVETQYF. The CDR3 region has the DNA TGTGCCAGCAGCTTAGGGGCTAGCGTCGAGACCCAGTACTTC. The chain links TRBV7-7 to TRBJ2-5, with D possibly TRBD2 on 6 matching bases. V lost 1 base and J lost 5, with 11 bases in between. The germline CDR1 and CDR2 sequences are SSHAT and FNYEAQ (reference sequence). The CDR3 is 14 amino acids.

The chain employs TRBV15 and TRBJ1-6; possible D gene TRBD1, 5 bases. This CDR3 has 14 residues. Germline CDR1 reads LNHNV; CDR2 reads YYDKDF (reference sequence). V lost 4 bases and J 7 bases, leaving 11 bases between the germline ends. The CDR3, as DNA: TGTGCCACCAGCACAAGACAGCCGAATTCACCCCTCCACTTT. Translated, it gives CATSTRQPNSPLHF.

Worth noting for this clone: The sample holds other DNA sequences that translate to the same CDR3. The chain uses TRBV4-3 and TRBJ2-2, with TRBD2 as a possible D gene (6 bases). The germline CDR1 and CDR2 sequences are LGHNA and YSLEER. The CDR3 spans 13 residues. V was cut by 2 bases and J by 7 bases, with 8 bases left in between. The CDR3 DNA sequence: TGCGCCAGCAGCCAATCCGGGAGCGGGGAGCTGTTTTTT. As protein: CASSQSGSGELFF.

V and J are TRBV6-4 and TRBJ2-1; 13 bases are shared with TRBD2. The CDR3 runs 20 residues. Germline assignment: CDR1 MRHNA and CDR2 SNTAGT. The trim removed 2 bases at V and 4 bases at J, leaving 14 bases unmatched. CDR3 nucleotide sequence: TGTGCCAGCAGTGACCCGACGACTAGCGGGAGGCCACCAGCGTACAATGAGCAGTTCTTC. It yields the protein CASSDPTTSGRPPAYNEQFF.

This rearrangement joins TRBV4-1 to TRBJ1-1; a possible D gene is TRBD1 (6 bases). Trimming took off 0 bases at V and 1 base at J, with 12 bases between the two ends. Looked up from germline, CDR1 is MGHRA and CDR2 is YSYEKL. This CDR3 contains 16 residues. The CDR3 loop reads CASSQEPGQTNTEAFF. CDR3 in DNA: TGCGCCAGCAGCCAAGAGCCGGGACAAACGAACACTGAAGCTTTCTTT.

Concerning this clone itself: Relative to the germline gene, one junction end is altered; a read error may explain this. This rearrangement joins TRBV15 to TRBJ2-3, with D perhaps TRBD2 (6 bases). Germline V gene sequence: CDR1 LNHNV, CDR2 YYDKDF (reference sequence). The CDR3 totals 14 residues. CDR3 amino acids: CATSKGLPPETQYF. The CDR3 DNA reads TGTGCCACCAGCAAGGGACTCCCACCAGAGACGCAGTATTTT.

V and J are TRBV19 and TRBJ2-7; 16 bases match TRBD2. The CDR3 is 15 residues long. Germline CDR1 reads LNHDA; CDR2 reads SQIVND (reference sequence). V shed 8 bases, J shed 5 bases, and the junction held 6 bases outside the gene matches. The CDR3 region has the DNA TGTGCCAGTCGGGGACTAGCGGGAGGGCAGCACGAGCAGTACTTC. As protein: CASRGLAGGQHEQYF.

This chain uses TRBV9 with TRBJ2-7, with 8 bases that match TRBD1. Unmatched junction bases numbered 10, after V lost 4 bases and J lost 7 bases. Germline values: CDR1 SGDLS, CDR2 YYNGEE. The CDR3 is 14 residues long. The CDR3 bases are TGTGCCAGCAGCTTCCGGGACAGGAGTGCTGAGCAGTACTTC. Amino acids: CASSFRDRSAEQYF.

V and J are TRBV13 and TRBJ2-7, with TRBD2 as a possible D gene (6 bases). The CDR3 sequence is 13 residues long. V dropped 1 base and J dropped 3 bases, with 7 bases sitting between them. Germline V gene lookup returns CDR1 PRHDT and CDR2 FYEKMQ (reference sequence). DNA for the CDR3: TGTGCCAGCAGCTTAGTCGGGGGCTACGAGCAGTACTTC. Amino acids: CASSLVGGYEQYF.

This chain links TRBV29-1 with TRBJ2-5, with a weak D call TRBD2 (7 bases). Germline V CDR1 and CDR2: SQVTM, ANQGSEA. This CDR3 has 14 amino acids. Trimming stripped 3 bases from V and 2 bases from J, with 13 bases between. CDR3 protein: CSVEGGPPQETQYF. The CDR3 DNA reads as TGCAGCGTTGAGGGGGGGCCTCCACAAGAGACCCAGTACTTC.

The rearrangement links TRBV19 to TRBJ1-2; D is ambiguous. Germline lookup yields CDR1 LNHDA and CDR2 SQIVND (reference sequence). V was shortened by 6 bases and J by 3 bases, with 11 bases between the two germline ends. CDR3 length: 13 amino acids. The chain's CDR3 is CASSPIRDYGYTF. The DNA of the CDR3 is TGTGCCAGTAGCCCGATTCGGGACTATGGCTACACCTTC.

The J gene is TRBJ2-2, the V gene TRBV10-3; D possibly corresponds to TRBD2 (6 bases). Germline V CDR1 and CDR2: ENHRY, SYGVKD. V gave up 4 bases and J gave up 7 bases, with 16 bases separating them. There are 15 residues in the CDR3. The CDR3, as DNA: TGTGCCATCAGTGTGGGGGGATCCGGGGTCGGGGAGCTGTTTTTT. Protein sequence: CAISVGGSGVGELFF.

The rearrangement joins TRBV28 to TRBJ2-7, with 7 bases fitting TRBD1. V dropped 9 bases and J dropped 0; count of bases not matched to a gene: 5. This CDR3 has 13 amino acids. The germline V gene has CDR1 MDHEN and CDR2 SYDVKM. The CDR3: CASEGQSSYEQYF. CDR3 sequence (DNA): TGTGCCAGTGAGGGACAGAGCTCCTACGAGCAGTACTTC.